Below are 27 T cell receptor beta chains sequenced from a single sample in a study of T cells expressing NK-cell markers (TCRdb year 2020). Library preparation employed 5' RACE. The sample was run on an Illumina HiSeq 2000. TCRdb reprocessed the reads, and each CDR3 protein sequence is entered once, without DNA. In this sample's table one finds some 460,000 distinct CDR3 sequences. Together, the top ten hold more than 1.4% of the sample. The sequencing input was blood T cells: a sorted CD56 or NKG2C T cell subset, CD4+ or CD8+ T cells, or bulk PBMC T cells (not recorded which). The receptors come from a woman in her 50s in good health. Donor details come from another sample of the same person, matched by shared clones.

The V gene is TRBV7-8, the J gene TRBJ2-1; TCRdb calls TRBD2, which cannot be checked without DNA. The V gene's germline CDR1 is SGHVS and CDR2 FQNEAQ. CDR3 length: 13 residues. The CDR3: CASSLRRGYEQFF.

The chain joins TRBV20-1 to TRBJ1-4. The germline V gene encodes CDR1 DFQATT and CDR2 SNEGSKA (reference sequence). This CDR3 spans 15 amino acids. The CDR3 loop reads CSAFRTGTNYEKLFF.

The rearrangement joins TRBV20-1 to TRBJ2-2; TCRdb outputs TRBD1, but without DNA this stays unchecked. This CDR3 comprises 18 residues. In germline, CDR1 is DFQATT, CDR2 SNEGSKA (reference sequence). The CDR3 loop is CSALRQYGGPRGTGELFF.

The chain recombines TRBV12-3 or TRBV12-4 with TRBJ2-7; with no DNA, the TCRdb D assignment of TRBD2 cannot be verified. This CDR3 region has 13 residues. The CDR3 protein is CASSLGPYEEQYF.

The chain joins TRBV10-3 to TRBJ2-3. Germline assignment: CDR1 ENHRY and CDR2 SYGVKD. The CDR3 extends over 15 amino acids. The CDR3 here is CAISNGGLAVDTQYF.

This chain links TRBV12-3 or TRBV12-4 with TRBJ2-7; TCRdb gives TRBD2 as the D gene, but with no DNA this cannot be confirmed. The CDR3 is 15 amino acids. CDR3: CASSLGGAGGREQYF.

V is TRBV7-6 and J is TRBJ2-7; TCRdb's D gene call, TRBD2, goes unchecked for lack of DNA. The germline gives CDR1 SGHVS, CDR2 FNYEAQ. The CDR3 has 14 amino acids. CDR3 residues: CASSFHRGSNEQYF.

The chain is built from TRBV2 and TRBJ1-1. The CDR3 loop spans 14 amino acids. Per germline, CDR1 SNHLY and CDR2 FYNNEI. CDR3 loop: CASTESGGDTEAFF.

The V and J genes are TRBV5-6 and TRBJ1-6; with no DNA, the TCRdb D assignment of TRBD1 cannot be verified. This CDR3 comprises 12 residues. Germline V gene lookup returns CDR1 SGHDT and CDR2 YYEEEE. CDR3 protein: CASSVPGSPLHF. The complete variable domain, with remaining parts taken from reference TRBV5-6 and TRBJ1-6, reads DAGVTQSPTHLIKTRGQQVTLRCSPKSGHDTVSWYQQALGQGPQFIFQYYEEEERQRGNFPDRFSGHQFPNYSSELNVNALLLGDSALYLCASSVPGSPLHFGNGTRLTVT.

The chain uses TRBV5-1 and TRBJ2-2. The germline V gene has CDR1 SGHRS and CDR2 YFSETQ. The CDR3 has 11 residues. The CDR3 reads CASMGTGELFF.

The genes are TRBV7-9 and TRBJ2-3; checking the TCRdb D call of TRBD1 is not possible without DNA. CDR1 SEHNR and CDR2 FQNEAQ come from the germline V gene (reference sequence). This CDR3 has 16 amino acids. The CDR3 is CASSLAGTASTDTQYF.

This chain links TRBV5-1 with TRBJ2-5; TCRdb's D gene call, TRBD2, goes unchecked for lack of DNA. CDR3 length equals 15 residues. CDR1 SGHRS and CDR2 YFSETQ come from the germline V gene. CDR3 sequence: CASSLKRAGRETQYF.

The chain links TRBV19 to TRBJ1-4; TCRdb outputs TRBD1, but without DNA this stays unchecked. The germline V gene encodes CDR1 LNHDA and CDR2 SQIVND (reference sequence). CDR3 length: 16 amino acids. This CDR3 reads CASSLWTGVAAEKLFF.

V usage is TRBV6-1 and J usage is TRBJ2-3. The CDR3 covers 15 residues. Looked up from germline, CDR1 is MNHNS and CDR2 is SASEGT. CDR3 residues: CASSERWQSTDTQYF.

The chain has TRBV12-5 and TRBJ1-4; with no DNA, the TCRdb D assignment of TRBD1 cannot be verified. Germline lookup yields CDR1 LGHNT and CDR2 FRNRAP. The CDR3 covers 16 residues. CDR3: CASGSDSWGSDEKLFF.

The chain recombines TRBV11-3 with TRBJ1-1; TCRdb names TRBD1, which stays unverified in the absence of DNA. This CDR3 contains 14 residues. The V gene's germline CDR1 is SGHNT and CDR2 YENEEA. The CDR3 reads CASSQTGHGTEAFF.

CDR3 loop: CASSQFVGEKLFF. V gene TRBV4-1 combines with J gene TRBJ1-4. This CDR3 is 13 amino acids long. Germline-derived CDR1 and CDR2 are MGHRA and YSYEKL.

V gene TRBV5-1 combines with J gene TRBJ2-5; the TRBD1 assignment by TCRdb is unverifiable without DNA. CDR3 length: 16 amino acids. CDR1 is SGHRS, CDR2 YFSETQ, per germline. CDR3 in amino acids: CASSESIWDSQETQYF.

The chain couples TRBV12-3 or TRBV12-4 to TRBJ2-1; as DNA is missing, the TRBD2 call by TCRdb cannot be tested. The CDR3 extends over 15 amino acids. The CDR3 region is CASSSEAGSRAEQFF.

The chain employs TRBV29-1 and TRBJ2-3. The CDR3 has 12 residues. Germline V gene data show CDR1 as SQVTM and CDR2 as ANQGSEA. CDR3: CSVFVGTDTQYF.

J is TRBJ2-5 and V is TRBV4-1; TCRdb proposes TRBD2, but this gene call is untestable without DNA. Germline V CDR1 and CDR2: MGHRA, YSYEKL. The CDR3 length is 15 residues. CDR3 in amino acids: CASSPNTRIGETQYF.

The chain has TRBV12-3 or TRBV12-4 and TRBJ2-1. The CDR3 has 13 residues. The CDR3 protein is CASSLIKGREQFF.

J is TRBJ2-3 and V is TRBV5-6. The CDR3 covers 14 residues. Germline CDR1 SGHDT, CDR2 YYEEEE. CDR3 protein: CASSLVMVGDTQYF. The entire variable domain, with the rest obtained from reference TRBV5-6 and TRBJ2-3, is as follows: DAGVTQSPTHLIKTRGQQVTLRCSPKSGHDTVSWYQQALGQGPQFIFQYYEEEERQRGNFPDRFSGHQFPNYSSELNVNALLLGDSALYLCASSLVMVGDTQYFGPGTRLTVL.

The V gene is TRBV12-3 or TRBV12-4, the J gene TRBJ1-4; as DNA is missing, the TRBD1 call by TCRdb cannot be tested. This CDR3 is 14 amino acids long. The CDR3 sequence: CASGYTGMGEKLFF.

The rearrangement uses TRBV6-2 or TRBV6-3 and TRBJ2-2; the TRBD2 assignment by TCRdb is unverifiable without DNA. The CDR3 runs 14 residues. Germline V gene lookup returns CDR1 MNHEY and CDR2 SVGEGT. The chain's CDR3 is CASRNSGITGELFF.

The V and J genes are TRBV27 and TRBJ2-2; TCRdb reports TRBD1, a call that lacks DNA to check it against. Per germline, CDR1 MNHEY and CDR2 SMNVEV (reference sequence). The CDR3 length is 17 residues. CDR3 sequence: CASSLSSVTNRGGELFF.

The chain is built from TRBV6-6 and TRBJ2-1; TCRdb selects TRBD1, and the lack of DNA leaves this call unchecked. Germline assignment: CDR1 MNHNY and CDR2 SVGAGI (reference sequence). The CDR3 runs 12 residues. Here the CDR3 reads CASSPGVIEQFF.